This T cell receptor (beta chain) was documented in a study of cytomegalovirus exposure and HLA in healthy donors. Notes on the study in general: A list of about 160 TCR beta chains associated with cytomegalovirus was given.

There are a few counts of this clone. Its matching antigen is unknown. Germline V gene data show CDR1 as MDHEN and CDR2 as SYDVKM. V lost 7 bases, J lost 5 bases, and 11 bases stayed unmatched. The CDR3 totals 15 residues. Vbeta (60) and Jbeta (13) primers were used in the PCR. The method was immunoSEQ multiplex PCR; TCRdb's version includes in-frame clones alone and lacks a portion of them. The table records around 150,000 clones, about 64% of them present only once. The sample was PBMCs. The gene calls are TRBV28 and TRBJ1-5; TRBD1 agrees at 7 bases. The sequence was collected from a young woman in good health and CMV-seropositive. The CDR3 here is CASTRRGQGDQPQHF. Here the CDR3 DNA reads TGTGCCAGCACCCGGAGGGGCCAGGGGGATCAGCCCCAGCATTTT.